This T cell receptor beta chain is drawn from a study of shared clonotypes between healthy human individuals. Study-wide background: Three CD4 naive, three CD4 memory, two CD8 naive and one CD8 memory plate were used per donor.

There are 14 residues in the CDR3. The germline CDR1 and CDR2 sequences are SNHLY and FYNNEI. J lost 0 bases, V lost 3 bases, and 2 bases had no gene match. Worth noting for this clone: The sample has other DNA sequences that encode this CDR3 too.

Every subset had its genomic DNA shared out evenly among several immunoSEQ plates. Some 28,000 T cell genomes (approximately 0.2 ug DNA) went into each sorted-subset replicate. Profiled with immunoSEQ multiplex PCR; TCRdb holds only in-frame clones, not every one. Among approximately 600,000 clones listed, roughly 95% were seen once. It was CD45RO-negative cells, positively selected for CCR7, that made up naive CD8 cells, with terminally differentiated effector memory CD45RA+ cells excluded. Donors had no recently reported acute infections or vaccinations and were HIV-negative. The chain couples TRBV2 to TRBJ2-7, with 7 bases lining up with TRBD2. This clonotype originated in a woman aged 25-40 years in good health. The specimen was naive CD8+ T cells sorted from blood. CDR3 in amino acids: CASSERGSSYEQYF. CDR3 bases: TGTGCCAGCAGTGAGCGGGGGAGCTCCTACGAGCAGTACTTC.